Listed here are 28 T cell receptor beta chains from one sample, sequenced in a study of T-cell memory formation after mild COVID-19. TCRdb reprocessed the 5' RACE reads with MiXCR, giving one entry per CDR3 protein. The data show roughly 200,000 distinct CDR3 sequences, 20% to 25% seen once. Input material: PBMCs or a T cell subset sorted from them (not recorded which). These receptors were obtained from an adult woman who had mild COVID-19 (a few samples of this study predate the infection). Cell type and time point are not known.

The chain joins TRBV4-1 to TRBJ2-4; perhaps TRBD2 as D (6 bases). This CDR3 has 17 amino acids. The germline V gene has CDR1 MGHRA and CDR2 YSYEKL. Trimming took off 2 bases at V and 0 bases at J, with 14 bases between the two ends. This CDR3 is CASSQPGADIAKNIQYF. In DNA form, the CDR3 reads TGCGCCAGCAGCCAACCGGGAGCGGACATAGCCAAAAACATTCAGTACTTC.

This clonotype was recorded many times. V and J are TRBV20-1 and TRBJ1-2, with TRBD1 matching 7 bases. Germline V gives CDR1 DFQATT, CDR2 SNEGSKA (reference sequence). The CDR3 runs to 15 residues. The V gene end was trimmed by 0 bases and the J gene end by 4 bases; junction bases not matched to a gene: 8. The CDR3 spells CSARDLQGGFYGYTF. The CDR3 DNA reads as TGCAGTGCTAGAGATCTGCAGGGGGGATTCTATGGCTACACCTTC.

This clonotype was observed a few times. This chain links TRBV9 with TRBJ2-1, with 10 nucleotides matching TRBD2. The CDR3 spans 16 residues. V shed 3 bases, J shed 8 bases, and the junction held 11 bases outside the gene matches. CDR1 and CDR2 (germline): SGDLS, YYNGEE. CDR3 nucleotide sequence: TGTGCCAGCAGCGAGCGAGCGGGAGGGCCTGGGTATGAGCAGTTCTTC. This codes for CASSERAGGPGYEQFF.

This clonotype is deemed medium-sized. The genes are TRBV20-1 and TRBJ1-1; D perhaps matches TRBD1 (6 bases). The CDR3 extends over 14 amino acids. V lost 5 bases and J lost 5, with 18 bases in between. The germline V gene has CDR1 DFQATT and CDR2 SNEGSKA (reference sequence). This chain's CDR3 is CSAPAGGPGTEAFF. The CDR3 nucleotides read TGCAGTGCTCCGGCGGGGGGGCCGGGGACTGAAGCTTTCTTT.

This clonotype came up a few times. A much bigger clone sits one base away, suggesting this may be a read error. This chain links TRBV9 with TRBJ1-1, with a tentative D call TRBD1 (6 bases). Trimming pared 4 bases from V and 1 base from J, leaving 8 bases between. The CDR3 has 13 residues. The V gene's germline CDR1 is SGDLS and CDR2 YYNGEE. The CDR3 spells CASSQTGNTEAFF. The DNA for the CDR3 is TGTGCCAGCAGCCAGACAGGGAACACTGAAGCTTTCTTT.

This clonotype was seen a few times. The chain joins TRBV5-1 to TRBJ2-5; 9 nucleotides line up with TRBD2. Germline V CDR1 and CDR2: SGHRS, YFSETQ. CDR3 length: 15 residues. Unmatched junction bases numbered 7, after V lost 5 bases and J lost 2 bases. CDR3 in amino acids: CASRRASGAQETQYF. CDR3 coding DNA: TGCGCCAGCAGACGGGCTAGCGGGGCGCAAGAGACCCAGTACTTC. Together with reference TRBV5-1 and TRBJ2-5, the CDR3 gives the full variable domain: KAGVTQTPRYLIKTRGQQVTLSCSPISGHRSVSWYQQTPGQGLQFLFEYFSETQRNKGNFPGRFSGRQFSNSRSEMNVSTLELGDSALYLCASRRASGAQETQYFGPGTRLLVL.

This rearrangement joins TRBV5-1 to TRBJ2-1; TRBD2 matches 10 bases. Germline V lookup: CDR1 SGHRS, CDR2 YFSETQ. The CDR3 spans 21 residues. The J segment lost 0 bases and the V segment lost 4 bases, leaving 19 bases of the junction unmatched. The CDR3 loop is CASSQIRTSGIRYSSYNEQFF. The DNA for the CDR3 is TGCGCCAGCAGCCAAATCCGAACTAGCGGGATTCGATATAGCTCCTACAATGAGCAGTTCTTC.

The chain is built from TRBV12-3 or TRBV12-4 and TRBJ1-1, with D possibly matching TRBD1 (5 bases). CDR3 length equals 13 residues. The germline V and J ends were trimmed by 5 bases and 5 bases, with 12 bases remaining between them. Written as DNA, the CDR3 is TGTGCCAGCAGTAGGGGAAGTAAGACTGAAGCTTTCTTT. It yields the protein CASSRGSKTEAFF.

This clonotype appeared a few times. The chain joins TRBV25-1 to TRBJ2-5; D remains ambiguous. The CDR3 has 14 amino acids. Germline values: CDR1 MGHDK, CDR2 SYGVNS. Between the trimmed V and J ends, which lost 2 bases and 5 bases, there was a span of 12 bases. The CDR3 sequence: CASSELEDSETQYF. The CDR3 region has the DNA TGTGCCAGCAGTGAACTAGAAGATTCTGAGACCCAGTACTTC.

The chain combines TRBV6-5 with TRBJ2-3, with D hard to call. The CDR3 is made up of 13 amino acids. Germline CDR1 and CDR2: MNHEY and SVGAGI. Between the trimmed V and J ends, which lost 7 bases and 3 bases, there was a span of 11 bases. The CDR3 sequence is CASNLQGTDTQYF. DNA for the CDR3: TGTGCCAGCAACTTGCAAGGGACAGATACGCAGTATTTT.

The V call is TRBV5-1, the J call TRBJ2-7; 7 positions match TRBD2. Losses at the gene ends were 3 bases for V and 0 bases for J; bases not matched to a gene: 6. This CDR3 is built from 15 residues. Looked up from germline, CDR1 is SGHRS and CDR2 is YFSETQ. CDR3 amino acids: CASSYRDYASYEQYF. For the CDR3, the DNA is TGCGCCAGCAGCTACCGGGACTACGCCTCCTACGAGCAGTACTTC.

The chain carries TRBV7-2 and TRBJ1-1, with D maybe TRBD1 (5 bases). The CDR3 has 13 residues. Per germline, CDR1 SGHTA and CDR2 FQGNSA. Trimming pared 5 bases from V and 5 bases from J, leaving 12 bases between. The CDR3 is CASSPQGGTEAFF. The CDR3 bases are TGTGCCAGCAGCCCCCAGGGAGGAACTGAAGCTTTCTTT. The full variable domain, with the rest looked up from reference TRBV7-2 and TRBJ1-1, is GAGVSQSPSNKVTEKGKDVELRCDPISGHTALYWYRQSLGQGLEFLIYFQGNSAPDKSGLPSDRFSAERTGGSVSTLTIQRTQQEDSAVYLCASSPQGGTEAFFGQGTRLTVV.

CDR3 DNA: TGTGCCAGCAGTCGCTCTTGGGGGTTGCACTACGAGCAGTACTTC. This encodes CASSRSWGLHYEQYF. The chain is built from TRBV25-1 and TRBJ2-7; D possibly matches TRBD1 or TRBD2 (5 bases each). The ends were cut back, 5 bases at V and 3 bases at J, with 17 bases in the middle. The CDR3 consists of 15 residues. The germline V gene encodes CDR1 MGHDK and CDR2 SYGVNS.

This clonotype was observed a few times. CDR3 in amino acids: CASSLSGSGWQETQYF. In DNA form, the CDR3 reads TGTGCCAGCAGCCTCTCAGGGTCGGGGTGGCAAGAGACCCAGTACTTC. This rearrangement joins TRBV2 to TRBJ2-5; D is possibly TRBD1 or TRBD2 (5 bases each). CDR3 length: 16 amino acids. V dropped 6 bases and J dropped 2 bases, with 19 bases sitting between them. In germline, CDR1 is SNHLY, CDR2 FYNNEI.

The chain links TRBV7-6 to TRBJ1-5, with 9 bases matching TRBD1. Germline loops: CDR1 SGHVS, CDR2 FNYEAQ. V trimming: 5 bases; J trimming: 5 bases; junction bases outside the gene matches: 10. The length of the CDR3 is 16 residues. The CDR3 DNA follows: TGTGCCAGCAGCGATATAACAGGGACAGGGCATCAGCCCCAGCATTTT. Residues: CASSDITGTGHQPQHF.

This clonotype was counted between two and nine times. The CDR3 DNA is TGTGCCAGCAGCGTAGCTAGTTTCGCAGCGGGGGTGGCAGATACGCAGTATTTT. Protein: CASSVASFAAGVADTQYF. The chain couples TRBV9 to TRBJ2-3, with 8 bases fitting TRBD2. CDR1 SGDLS and CDR2 YYNGEE come from the germline V gene. Trimming cost V 0 bases and J 4 bases; bases outside gene matches: 13. The CDR3 runs 18 residues.

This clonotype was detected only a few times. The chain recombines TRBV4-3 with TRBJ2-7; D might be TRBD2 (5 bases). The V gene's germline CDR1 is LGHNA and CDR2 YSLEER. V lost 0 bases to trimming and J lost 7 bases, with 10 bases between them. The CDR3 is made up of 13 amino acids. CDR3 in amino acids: CASSQDVPGEQYF. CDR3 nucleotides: TGCGCCAGCAGCCAAGATGTTCCGGGGGAGCAGTACTTC.

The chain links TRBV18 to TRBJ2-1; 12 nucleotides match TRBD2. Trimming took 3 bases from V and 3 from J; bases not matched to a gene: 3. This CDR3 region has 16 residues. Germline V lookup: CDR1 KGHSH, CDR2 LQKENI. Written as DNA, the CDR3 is TGTGCCAGCTCACCCGGGACTAGCGGGTACTACAATGAGCAGTTCTTC. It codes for CASSPGTSGYYNEQFF.

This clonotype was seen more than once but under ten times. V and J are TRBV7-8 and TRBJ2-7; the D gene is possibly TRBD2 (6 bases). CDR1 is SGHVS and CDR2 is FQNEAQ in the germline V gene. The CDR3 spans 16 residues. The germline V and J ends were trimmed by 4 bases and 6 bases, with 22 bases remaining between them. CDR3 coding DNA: TGTGCCAGCAGCTCGACACAAACCGGGGGACGGGGCGAGCAGTACTTC. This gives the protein CASSSTQTGGRGEQYF.

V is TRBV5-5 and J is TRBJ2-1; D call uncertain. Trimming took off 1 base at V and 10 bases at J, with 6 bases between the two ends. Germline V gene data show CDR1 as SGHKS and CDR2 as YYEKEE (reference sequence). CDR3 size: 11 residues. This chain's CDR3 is CASSLSVEQFF. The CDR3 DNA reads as TGTGCCAGCAGCTTGTCGGTGGAGCAGTTCTTC.

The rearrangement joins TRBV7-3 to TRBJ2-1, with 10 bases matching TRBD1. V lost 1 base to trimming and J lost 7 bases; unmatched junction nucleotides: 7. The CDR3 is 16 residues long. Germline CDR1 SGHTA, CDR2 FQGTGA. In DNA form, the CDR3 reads TGTGCCAGCAGCTTAAGCCCGGGACAGGGGTATAATGAGCAGTTCTTC. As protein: CASSLSPGQGYNEQFF.

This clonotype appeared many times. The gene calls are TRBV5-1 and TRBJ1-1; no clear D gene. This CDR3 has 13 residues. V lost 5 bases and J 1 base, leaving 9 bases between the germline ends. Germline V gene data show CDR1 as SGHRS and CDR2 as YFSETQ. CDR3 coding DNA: TGCGCCAGCAGACCTGAGGGGAACACTGAAGCTTTCTTT. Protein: CASRPEGNTEAFF.

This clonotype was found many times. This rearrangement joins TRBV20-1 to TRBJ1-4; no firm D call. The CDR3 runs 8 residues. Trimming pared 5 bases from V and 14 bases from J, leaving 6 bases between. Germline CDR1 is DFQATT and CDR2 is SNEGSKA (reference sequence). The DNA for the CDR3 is TGCAGTGCTGGTGACCTGTTTTTT. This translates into CSAGDLFF.

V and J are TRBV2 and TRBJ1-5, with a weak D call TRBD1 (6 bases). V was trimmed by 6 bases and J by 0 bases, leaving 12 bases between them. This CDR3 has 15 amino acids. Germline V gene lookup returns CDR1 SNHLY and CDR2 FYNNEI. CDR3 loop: CASRNRAYSNQPQHF. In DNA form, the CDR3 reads TGTGCCAGCAGGAACAGGGCGTATAGCAATCAGCCCCAGCATTTT.

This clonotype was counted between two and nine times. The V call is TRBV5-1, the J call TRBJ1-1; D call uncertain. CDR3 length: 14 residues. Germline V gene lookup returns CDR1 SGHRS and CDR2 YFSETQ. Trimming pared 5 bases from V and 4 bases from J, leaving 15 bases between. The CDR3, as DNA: TGCGCCAGCAGGGAGACTAAGGGTGGCACTGAAGCTTTCTTT. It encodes CASRETKGGTEAFF.

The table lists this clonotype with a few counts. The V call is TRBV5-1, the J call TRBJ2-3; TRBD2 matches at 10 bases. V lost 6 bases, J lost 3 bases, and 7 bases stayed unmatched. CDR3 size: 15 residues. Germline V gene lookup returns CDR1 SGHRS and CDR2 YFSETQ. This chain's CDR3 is CASTASGGATDTQYF. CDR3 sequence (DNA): TGCGCCAGCACCGCTAGCGGGGGAGCAACAGATACGCAGTATTTT.

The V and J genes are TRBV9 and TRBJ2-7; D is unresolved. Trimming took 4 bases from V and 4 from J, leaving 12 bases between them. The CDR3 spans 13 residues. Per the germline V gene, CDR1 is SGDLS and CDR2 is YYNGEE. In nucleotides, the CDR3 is TGTGCCAGCAGCCCCCCAGGCCGTTACGAGCAGTACTTC. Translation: CASSPPGRYEQYF.

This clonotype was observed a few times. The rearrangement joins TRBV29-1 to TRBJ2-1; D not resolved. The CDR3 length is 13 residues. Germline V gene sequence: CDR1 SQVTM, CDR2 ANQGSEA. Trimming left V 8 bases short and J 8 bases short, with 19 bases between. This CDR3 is CSPIAAAGDEQFF. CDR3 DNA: TGCAGCCCGATCGCGGCTGCCGGCGATGAGCAGTTCTTC.